Below, 5 T cell receptor beta chains from the same sample are listed, as sequenced in a study of cytomegalovirus exposure and HLA in healthy donors. Profiled with immunoSEQ multiplex PCR; TCRdb holds only in-frame clones, not every one. This table has over 200,000 clones, 80% to 85% appearing once. The sample comprised PBMCs. These receptors were collected from a woman aged 30 to 39 in good health and CMV-seropositive.

The rearrangement links TRBV6-1 to TRBJ1-4; D remains unclear. Germline lookup yields CDR1 MNHNS and CDR2 SASEGT. V was clipped by 2 bases and J by 2 bases, with 12 bases between them. The CDR3 consists of 16 residues. CDR3 residues: CASSERARATNEKLFF. CDR3 sequence (DNA): TGTGCCAGCAGTGAACGAGCTCGGGCGACTAATGAAAAACTGTTTTTT.

The chain carries TRBV15 and TRBJ2-1, with TRBD1 identical over 8 bases. The CDR3 sequence is 14 residues long. CDR1 is LNHNV and CDR2 is YYDKDF in the germline V gene (reference sequence). The trim removed 5 bases at V and 4 bases at J, leaving 4 bases unmatched. CDR3 DNA sequence: TGTGCCACCAGCCCTACAGGGGGGTACAATGAGCAGTTCTTC. Translation gives CATSPTGGYNEQFF.

The rearrangement uses TRBV27 and TRBJ2-1; D remains ambiguous. The CDR3 is made up of 14 amino acids. Germline CDR1 and CDR2: MNHEY and SMNVEV (reference sequence). V lost 1 base and J 5 bases, leaving 9 bases between the germline ends. CDR3 coding DNA: TGTGCCAGCAGTTTATATTATGGAGACAATGAGCAGTTCTTC. Its protein product is CASSLYYGDNEQFF.

CDR3 DNA: TGTGCCAGCAGCCCTCCCTGGGGCGAGCAGTACTTC. This gives the protein CASSPPWGEQYF. The chain carries TRBV7-9 and TRBJ2-7, with D unclear. Germline CDR1 is SEHNR and CDR2 is FQNEAQ (reference sequence). V lost 5 bases and J 6 bases, leaving 11 bases between the germline ends. CDR3 length equals 12 residues.

This clone was seen more than once but under ten times. The chain carries TRBV6-1 and TRBJ2-1, with a possible D match to TRBD2 (6 bases). The germline V gene encodes CDR1 MNHNS and CDR2 SASEGT. The V gene lost 7 bases and the J gene lost 8 bases, with 15 bases spanning the gap. CDR3 length equals 13 residues. CDR3: CASNPRGGDEQFF. The CDR3 DNA sequence: TGTGCCAGCAATCCACGGGGCGGGGATGAGCAGTTCTTC.